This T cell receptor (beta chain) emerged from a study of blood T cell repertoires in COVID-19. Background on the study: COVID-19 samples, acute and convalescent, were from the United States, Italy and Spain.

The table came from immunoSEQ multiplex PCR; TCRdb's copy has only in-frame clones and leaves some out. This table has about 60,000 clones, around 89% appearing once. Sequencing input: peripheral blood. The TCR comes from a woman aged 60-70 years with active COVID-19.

The CDR3 region is CASSLGGGGSLETQYF. CDR3 nucleotide sequence: TGTGCCAGCAGTTTGGGCGGAGGCGGGAGTTTAGAGACCCAGTACTTC. This chain links TRBV27 with TRBJ2-5, with 7 bases that match TRBD2. The V gene end was trimmed by 3 bases and the J gene end by 4 bases; junction bases not matched to a gene: 11. The CDR3 covers 16 residues. Per germline, CDR1 MNHEY and CDR2 SMNVEV (reference sequence).